These T cell receptor beta chains were read from a single sample in a study of T cells in narcolepsy. TCRdb keeps only in-frame clones here, not all; method: immunoSEQ multiplex PCR. Here the sample spans some 30,000 clones, roughly 79% being singletons. Sequences were obtained from memory (CD45RA-) CD4+ T cells from blood. These TCRs come from a human donor in good health. Both conserved end residues are part of each CDR3. Each record gives: J gene, clone size, V gene, D gene, CDR3 DNA, CDR3 protein. D genes are given only for firm matches. Size tells how often a clone was seen (once, few, many) or the class of an expanded clone, and some rows leave it out.

j_gene: TRBJ2-5; abundance: -; v_gene: TRBV7-2; d_gene: -; CDR3nt: TGTGCCAGCAGCTTACTTTGGGGAGAGACCCAGTACTTC; CDR3aa: CASSLLWGETQYF
j_gene: TRBJ2-7; abundance: -; v_gene: TRBV18; d_gene: -; CDR3nt: TGTGCCAGCTCACTTCCCGGGCCCGAGCAGTACTTC; CDR3aa: CASSLPGPEQYF
j_gene: TRBJ2-1; abundance: -; v_gene: TRBV30; d_gene: TRBD2; CDR3nt: TGTGCCTGGAGGCCACTTGCGGGAGCGGGGAGTGAGCAGTTCTTC; CDR3aa: CAWRPLAGAGSEQFF
j_gene: TRBJ2-2; abundance: -; v_gene: TRBV5-1; d_gene: -; CDR3nt: TGCGCCAGCAGCTCGGGATCGAACACCGGGGAGCTGTTTTTT; CDR3aa: CASSSGSNTGELFF
j_gene: TRBJ2-7; abundance: -; v_gene: TRBV10-3; d_gene: -; CDR3nt: TGTGCCATCAGTGAGTCGTCGCCGGGCCGACCCGAGCAGTACTTC; CDR3aa: CAISESSPGRPEQYF
j_gene: TRBJ2-1; abundance: -; v_gene: TRBV5-1; d_gene: TRBD2; CDR3nt: TGCGCCAGCAGCTTGGACGGGACTAGCGGGAGGAATGAGCAGTTCTTC; CDR3aa: CASSLDGTSGRNEQFF
j_gene: TRBJ1-1; abundance: -; v_gene: TRBV5-1; d_gene: TRBD1; CDR3nt: TGCGCCAGCAGCGAAAGCGGGACAGGCATGAACACTGAAGCTTTCTTT; CDR3aa: CASSESGTGMNTEAFF
j_gene: TRBJ1-1; abundance: -; v_gene: TRBV28; d_gene: -; CDR3nt: TGTGCCAGCAGTTTACTTGGAACTGAAGCTTTCTTT; CDR3aa: CASSLLGTEAFF
j_gene: TRBJ1-1; abundance: once; v_gene: TRBV19; d_gene: -; CDR3nt: TGTGCCAGTGCTGAGGTCCTCCGGGACATTCGGGCTTTCTTT; CDR3aa: CASAEVLRDIRAFF
j_gene: TRBJ1-2; abundance: -; v_gene: TRBV28; d_gene: -; CDR3nt: TGTGCCAGCAGCGACCGGGACGGAGCCCTCTATGGCTACACCTTC; CDR3aa: CASSDRDGALYGYTF
j_gene: TRBJ2-7; abundance: -; v_gene: TRBV7-2; d_gene: TRBD2; CDR3nt: TGTGCCAGCAGCCCCACTGGCGGGAGGACTGCCTACGAGCAGTACTTC; CDR3aa: CASSPTGGRTAYEQYF
j_gene: TRBJ2-7; abundance: once; v_gene: TRBV15; d_gene: -; CDR3nt: TGTGCCACCAGCACCCGGATGGTAGCGGTTCCCTACGAGCAGTACTTC; CDR3aa: CATSTRMVAVPYEQYF
j_gene: TRBJ1-1; abundance: -; v_gene: TRBV5-6; d_gene: TRBD1; CDR3nt: TGTGCCAGCAGCTTTGGGACAGGGGACACTGAAGCTTTCTTT; CDR3aa: CASSFGTGDTEAFF
j_gene: TRBJ1-4; abundance: -; v_gene: TRBV5-5; d_gene: -; CDR3nt: TGTGCCAGCAGCGTACGGGGTGCAACTAATGAAAAACTGTTTTTT; CDR3aa: CASSVRGATNEKLFF
j_gene: TRBJ2-3; abundance: once; v_gene: TRBV6-5; d_gene: -; CDR3nt: TGTGCCAGCAGGAGGGGCCAATTAAGCACAGATACGCAGTATTTT; CDR3aa: CASRRGQLSTDTQYF
j_gene: TRBJ1-2; abundance: -; v_gene: TRBV30; d_gene: -; CDR3nt: TGTGCCTGGAGCAGGTACAGGAACTATGGCTACACCTTC; CDR3aa: CAWSRYRNYGYTF
j_gene: TRBJ1-2; abundance: few; v_gene: TRBV14; d_gene: -; CDR3nt: TGTGCCAGCAACCAGTACAGGGCCGATGGCTACACCTTC; CDR3aa: CASNQYRADGYTF
j_gene: TRBJ1-2; abundance: -; v_gene: TRBV6-5; d_gene: -; CDR3nt: TGTGCCAGCAGTTACGGGGTAACAGGGCCCTATGGCTACACCTTC; CDR3aa: CASSYGVTGPYGYTF
j_gene: TRBJ2-7; abundance: -; v_gene: TRBV11-2; d_gene: TRBD2; CDR3nt: TGTGCCAGCAGCCCCGTGACTAGCGGGGACTACGAGCAGTACTTC; CDR3aa: CASSPVTSGDYEQYF
j_gene: TRBJ2-1; abundance: -; v_gene: TRBV25-1; d_gene: TRBD2; CDR3nt: TGTGCCAGCAAGAGCCTAAGAAGCGGGATAGGGGTCAATGAGCAGTTCTTC; CDR3aa: CASKSLRSGIGVNEQFF
j_gene: TRBJ1-3; abundance: -; v_gene: TRBV19; d_gene: -; CDR3nt: TGTGCCAGTAGCCCCGTCAGAAAAGGAAACACCATATATTTT; CDR3aa: CASSPVRKGNTIYF
j_gene: TRBJ2-7; abundance: -; v_gene: TRBV7-2; d_gene: TRBD1; CDR3nt: TGTGCCAGCAGCTTAAACAGGGGTGACTACGAGCAGTACTTC; CDR3aa: CASSLNRGDYEQYF
j_gene: TRBJ2-1; abundance: -; v_gene: TRBV2; d_gene: TRBD2; CDR3nt: TGTGCCAGCAGTGAGTCGACTAGCGGGAGGGGTTGGTCCTACAATGAGCAGTTCTTC; CDR3aa: CASSESTSGRGWSYNEQFF
j_gene: TRBJ2-3; abundance: -; v_gene: TRBV7-9; d_gene: TRBD1; CDR3nt: TGTGCCAGCAGCTTAGGACAGGGGCTTATCCCAACAGCGCAGTATTTT; CDR3aa: CASSLGQGLIPTAQYF
j_gene: TRBJ1-4; abundance: -; v_gene: TRBV6-5; d_gene: -; CDR3nt: TGTGCCAGCAGTACCGGGCCCGAAAAACTGTTTTTT; CDR3aa: CASSTGPEKLFF
j_gene: TRBJ2-7; abundance: -; v_gene: TRBV4-1; d_gene: -; CDR3nt: TGCGCCAGCAGCCAAGAGTTCGGGGGATCCTACGAGCAGTACTTC; CDR3aa: CASSQEFGGSYEQYF
j_gene: TRBJ2-1; abundance: -; v_gene: TRBV18; d_gene: TRBD2; CDR3nt: TGTGCCAGCTCACAGACGGGGGGCAATGAGCAGTTCTTC; CDR3aa: CASSQTGGNEQFF
j_gene: TRBJ2-2; abundance: -; v_gene: TRBV6-5; d_gene: TRBD1; CDR3nt: TGTGCCAGCAGTTACTTCAGGACAGGGAACACCGGGGAGCTGTTTTTT; CDR3aa: CASSYFRTGNTGELFF
j_gene: TRBJ1-2; abundance: -; v_gene: TRBV5-4; d_gene: -; CDR3nt: TGTGCCAGCAGCTCGGGTCTGGGGGGGACCTCCTATGGCTACACCTTC; CDR3aa: CASSSGLGGTSYGYTF
j_gene: TRBJ2-7; abundance: -; v_gene: TRBV14; d_gene: -; CDR3nt: TGTGCCAGCAGCCATTCAGCGCGCGAGCAGTACTTC; CDR3aa: CASSHSAREQYF
j_gene: TRBJ2-7; abundance: once; v_gene: TRBV5-6; d_gene: TRBD2; CDR3nt: TGTGCCAGCAGCTTTAGCGGGAGGGCCTACGAGCAGTACTTC; CDR3aa: CASSFSGRAYEQYF
j_gene: TRBJ2-3; abundance: -; v_gene: TRBV30; d_gene: TRBD1; CDR3nt: TGTGCCTGGGTAACAGGGGGCGATACGCAGTATTTT; CDR3aa: CAWVTGGDTQYF
j_gene: TRBJ2-1; abundance: few; v_gene: TRBV7-2; d_gene: TRBD2; CDR3nt: TGTGCCAGCAGCTTAGGACTAGCTTTCGATGAGCAGTTCTTC; CDR3aa: CASSLGLAFDEQFF